These T cell receptor beta chains were read from a single sample in a study of blood T cell repertoires in COVID-19. The assay was immunoSEQ multiplex PCR, and TCRdb's table has in-frame clones only and misses some. Of some 76,000 clones listed, 82% were seen once; the top ten hold under 35%. The material sequenced was peripheral blood. The origin of the receptors is a human donor in a cohort sampled during active COVID-19. CDR3s include the opening cysteine and the closing phenylalanine or tryptophan. D genes are given only for firm matches. Where a row states a size, it is once, few, many or the class of an expanded clone; other rows omit it.

d_call	v_call	j_call	clone_size	cdr3_nt	cdr3_aa
TRBD1	TRBV30	TRBJ1-2	NA	TGTGCCTTACGGACAGGGAGAAATCTTGCCAACTATGGCTACACCTTC	CALRTGRNLANYGYTF
NA	TRBV5-4	TRBJ1-3	NA	TGTGCCAGCAGCTTAGACTCTTTCTCTGGAAACACCATATATTTT	CASSLDSFSGNTIYF
TRBD1	TRBV5-1	TRBJ2-5	NA	TGCGCCAGCAGCGAGACAGGGGGCATGGAGGAGACCCAGTACTTC	CASSETGGMEETQYF
TRBD2	TRBV19	TRBJ2-7	NA	TGTGCCAGTAGTGGACTAGCGGGGGGCTCCTACGAGCAGTACTTC	CASSGLAGGSYEQYF
NA	TRBV5-5	TRBJ1-4	NA	TGTGCCAGCAGCTTGGCGCCTTACGCGGCCACTAATGAAAAACTGTTTTTT	CASSLAPYAATNEKLFF
TRBD2	TRBV12-3/TRBV12-4	TRBJ2-5	NA	TGTGCCACCAGCGGGGGAACCCTCGAGACCCAGTACTTC	CATSGGTLETQYF
NA	TRBV7-6	TRBJ2-1	NA	TGTGCCAGCAGCTTAAGGCCAGGAACAAACAATGAGCAGTTCTTC	CASSLRPGTNNEQFF
TRBD1	TRBV7-6	TRBJ2-3	NA	TGTGCCAGCAGCTCTCCCCCCCACAGGGGAATTACAGATACGCAGTATTTT	CASSSPPHRGITDTQYF
TRBD1	TRBV7-9	TRBJ1-1	NA	TGTGCCAGCAGCTTAGACTCGACAGGGAGCACTGAAGCTTTCTTT	CASSLDSTGSTEAFF
TRBD1	TRBV4-1	TRBJ2-7	NA	TGCGCCAGCAGCCAAGGAACCGGGGGACAGGCCTACGAGCAGTACTTC	CASSQGTGGQAYEQYF
NA	TRBV14	TRBJ2-5	NA	TGTGCCAGCAGCCCCGCGGGCGGGGAGACCCAGTACTTC	CASSPAGGETQYF
NA	TRBV5-1	TRBJ2-7	NA	TGCGCCAGCAGCTCACCGGGACAAGAGCTCGAGCAGTACTTC	CASSSPGQELEQYF
TRBD1	TRBV29-1	TRBJ1-4	NA	TGCAGCGTTGCTTCATCAGGACAGGGCGGACTCTATAATGAAAAACTGTTTTTT	CSVASSGQGGLYNEKLFF
TRBD2	TRBV2	TRBJ2-5	NA	TGTGCCAGGACTAGCGGGGGAGAGACCCAGTACTTC	CARTSGGETQYF
NA	TRBV6-5	TRBJ2-3	NA	TGTGCCAGCAGTTACAGAGGTACAGATACGCAGTATTTT	CASSYRGTDTQYF
TRBD1	TRBV19	TRBJ2-3	NA	TGTGCCAGTAGACAGGGGGCGAGCACAGATACGCAGTATTTT	CASRQGASTDTQYF
TRBD1	TRBV5-6	TRBJ1-4	NA	TGTGCCAGCAGCTTGCTGGGACAGAGCGAAAAACTGTTTTTT	CASSLLGQSEKLFF
NA	TRBV27	TRBJ1-1	few	TGTGCCAGCAGTTTTCTCTGGCGGGGCACTGAAGCTTTCTTT	CASSFLWRGTEAFF
NA	TRBV5-1	TRBJ1-2	NA	TGCGCCAGCAGCTTGGTATTAGGACAGACTAACTATGGCTACACCTTC	CASSLVLGQTNYGYTF
NA	TRBV20-1	TRBJ1-1	NA	TGCAGTGCAGGGGGGGACACTGAAGCTTTCTTT	CSAGGDTEAFF
TRBD2	TRBV19	TRBJ2-3	NA	TGTGCCAGTAGCCCCAGACTAGCGGGGGGCACAGATACGCAGTATTTT	CASSPRLAGGTDTQYF
NA	TRBV6-5	TRBJ2-7	NA	TGTGCCAGCAGCCTTGGTGTGGGGACATACGAGCAGTACTTC	CASSLGVGTYEQYF
NA	TRBV10-3	TRBJ1-5	once	TGTGCCATCGATTCGGGGTCGTCAGGTCAGCCCCAGCATTTT	CAIDSGSSGQPQHF
TRBD1	TRBV19	TRBJ2-7	NA	TGTGCCAGTGGCCGGGACAGGGAGGGCGAGCAGTACTTC	CASGRDREGEQYF
NA	TRBV7-7	TRBJ1-3	few	TGTGCTAGCAGCTTAGCGAGGGGAAACACCATATATTTT	CASSLARGNTIYF
NA	TRBV5-1	TRBJ1-3	NA	TGCGCCAGCAGCTTGGACAGGAGTGGAAACACCATATATTTT	CASSLDRSGNTIYF
TRBD1	TRBV5-1	TRBJ2-7	NA	TGCGCCAGCAGTTCCGGGACAGGGGGCTCCGAGCAGTACTTC	CASSSGTGGSEQYF
TRBD2	TRBV7-9	TRBJ2-2	NA	TGTGCCAGCAGCCCAGGACTAGCAGCCGGGGAGCTGTTTTTT	CASSPGLAAGELFF
TRBD1	TRBV10-3	TRBJ2-3	NA	TGTGCCATCACTGCCGGGACAGGCCACACAGATACGCAGTATTTT	CAITAGTGHTDTQYF
TRBD1	TRBV29-1	TRBJ2-3	NA	TGCAGCGTTTCAGGGGGAAGCACAGATACGCAGTATTTT	CSVSGGSTDTQYF
NA	TRBV5-1	TRBJ1-4	NA	TGCGCCAGCAGCCCCAGACAGACAACTAATGAAAAACTGTTTTTT	CASSPRQTTNEKLFF
TRBD1	TRBV2	TRBJ1-2	NA	TGTGCCAGCAGGGGGACAGGGGCTGGCGGCTACACCTTC	CASRGTGAGGYTF
NA	TRBV7-8	TRBJ1-5	NA	TGTGCCAGCAGCACCAGACAGGCAATGCGTGATAGCAATCAGCCCCAGCATTTT	CASSTRQAMRDSNQPQHF
NA	TRBV14	TRBJ2-3	NA	TGTGCCAGCCGGGGGTCAGGAGATACGCAGTATTTT	CASRGSGDTQYF
NA	TRBV2	TRBJ1-2	NA	TGTGCCAGCAGTGAAGAACGGGGGTCCAACTATGGCTACACCTTC	CASSEERGSNYGYTF
TRBD2	TRBV19	TRBJ2-1	NA	TGTGCCAGTAGTACGTCAGCGGGGGGATACTCCTACAATGAGCAGTTCTTC	CASSTSAGGYSYNEQFF
NA	TRBV18	TRBJ2-2	NA	TGTGCCAGCTCACCAGGGCAGGGCAACACCGGGGAGCTGTTTTTT	CASSPGQGNTGELFF
TRBD1	TRBV7-9	TRBJ2-6	NA	TGTGCCAGCAGCTCGTGGGGACAGTCTGGGGCCAACGTCCTGACTTTC	CASSSWGQSGANVLTF
NA	TRBV5-1	TRBJ1-2	NA	TGCGCCAGCAGCTTGGGGGTCGCGGGGTCGAACGGTGGCTACACCTTC	CASSLGVAGSNGGYTF
NA	TRBV19	TRBJ1-4	NA	TGTGCCAGTAGTATAGATCGGGACAACCCAAGCCATTTT	CASSIDRDNPSHF